This TCR beta chain was recorded in a study of blood T cell repertoires in COVID-19. Overall study: T cells, B-cell-depleted T cells, or PBMCs provided the cDNA or gDNA that served as material.

TCRdb keeps only in-frame clones here, not all; method: immunoSEQ multiplex PCR. The sample lists about 150,000 clones; around 80% were seen once. The V gene lost 2 bases and the J gene lost 10 bases, with 16 bases spanning the gap. The CDR3 is made up of 15 amino acids. CDR1 SGHDT and CDR2 YYEEEE come from the germline V gene. Sequenced material: peripheral blood. The chain is built from TRBV5-6 and TRBJ1-6; TRBD1 might be the D (6 bases). This clonotype was obtained from a man in his 60s who had recovered from COVID-19. CDR3 in amino acids: CASSFLQGDGSPLHF. The CDR3 DNA is TGTGCCAGCAGCTTCCTACAGGGCGACGGCTCACCCCTCCACTTT.